This record looks at one T cell receptor beta chain sequence and its context. Profiling relied on immunoSEQ multiplex PCR, and the TCRdb table lists in-frame clones only, not all of them. The sample has tens of thousands of clones; 60% to 75% are singletons. The source of the sample is a study of pediatric ulcerative colitis. This CDR3 has 14 amino acids. V dropped 4 bases and J dropped 9; count of bases not matched to a gene: 8. CDR1 is SGHDT, CDR2 YYEEEE, per germline. During colonoscopy, one to two rectal pinch biopsies were collected. The specimen sequenced was gut tissue. This sequence joins TRBV5-6 and TRBJ2-4; 9 bases fit TRBD2. This TCR was sampled from a boy between 10 and 17 years old with moderate ulcerative colitis. CDR3 sequence (DNA): TGTGCCAGCAGCCCAAGAAGGCGGGGGGGCATTCAGTACTTC. Protein sequence: CASSPRRRGGIQYF.